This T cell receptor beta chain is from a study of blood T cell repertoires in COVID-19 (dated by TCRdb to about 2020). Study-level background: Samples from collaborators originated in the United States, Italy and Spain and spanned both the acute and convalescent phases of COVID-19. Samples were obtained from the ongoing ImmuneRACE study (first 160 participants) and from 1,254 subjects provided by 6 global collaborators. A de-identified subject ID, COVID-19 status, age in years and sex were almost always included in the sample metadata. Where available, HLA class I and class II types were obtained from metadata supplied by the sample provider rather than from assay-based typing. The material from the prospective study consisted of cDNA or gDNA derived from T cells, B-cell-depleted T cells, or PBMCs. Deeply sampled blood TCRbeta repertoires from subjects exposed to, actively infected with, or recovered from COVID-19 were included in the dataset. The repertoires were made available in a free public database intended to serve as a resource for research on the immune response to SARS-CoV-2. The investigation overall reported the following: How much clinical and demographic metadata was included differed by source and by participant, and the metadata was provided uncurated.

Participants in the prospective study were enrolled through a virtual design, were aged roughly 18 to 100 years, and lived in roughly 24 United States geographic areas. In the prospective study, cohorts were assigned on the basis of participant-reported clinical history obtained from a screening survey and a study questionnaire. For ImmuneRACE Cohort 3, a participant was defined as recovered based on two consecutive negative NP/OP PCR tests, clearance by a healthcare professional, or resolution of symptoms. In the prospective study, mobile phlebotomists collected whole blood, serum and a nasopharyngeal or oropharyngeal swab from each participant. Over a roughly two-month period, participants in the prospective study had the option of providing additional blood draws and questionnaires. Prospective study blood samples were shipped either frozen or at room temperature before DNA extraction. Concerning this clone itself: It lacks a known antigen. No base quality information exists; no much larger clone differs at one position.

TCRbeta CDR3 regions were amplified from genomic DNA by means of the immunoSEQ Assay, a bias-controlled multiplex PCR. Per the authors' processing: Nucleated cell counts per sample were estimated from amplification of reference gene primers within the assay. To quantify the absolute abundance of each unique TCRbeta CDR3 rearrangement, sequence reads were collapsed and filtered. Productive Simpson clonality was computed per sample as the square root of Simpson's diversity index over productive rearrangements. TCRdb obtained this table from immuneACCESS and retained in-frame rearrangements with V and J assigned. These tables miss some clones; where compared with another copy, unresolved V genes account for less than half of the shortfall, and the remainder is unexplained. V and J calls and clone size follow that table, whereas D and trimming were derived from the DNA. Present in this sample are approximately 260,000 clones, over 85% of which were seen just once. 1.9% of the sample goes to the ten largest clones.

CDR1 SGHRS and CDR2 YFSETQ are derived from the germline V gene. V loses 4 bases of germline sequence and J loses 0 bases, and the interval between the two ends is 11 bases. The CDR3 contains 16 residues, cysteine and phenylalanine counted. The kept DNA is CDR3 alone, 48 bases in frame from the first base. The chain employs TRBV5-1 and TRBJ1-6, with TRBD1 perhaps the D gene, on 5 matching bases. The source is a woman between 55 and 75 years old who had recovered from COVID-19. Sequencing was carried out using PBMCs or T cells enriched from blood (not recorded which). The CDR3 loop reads CASSLAGGSYNSPLHF. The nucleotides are TGCGCCAGCAGCCTCGCGGGGGGCTCCTATAATTCACCCCTCCACTTT.